One TCR beta chain is described in this entry. This CDR3 has 14 residues. V was shortened by 4 bases and J by 10 bases, with 18 bases between the two germline ends. Germline assignment: CDR1 SGHDT and CDR2 YYEEEE. The sample is drawn from a study of control samples from healthy donors and cancer patients. The data were produced by immunoSEQ multiplex PCR, yet TCRdb's version contains in-frame clones alone and is incomplete. This table has 45,000 to 60,000 clones, about 80% appearing once. Sequenced input: blood. The receptor's source is a man between 65 and 79 years old in good health. The chain couples TRBV5-6 to TRBJ2-1; TRBD2 might be the D (5 bases). CDR3 nucleotide sequence: TGTGCCAGCAGCGACTCAGGTGGGAGTAGGGAGCAGTTCTTC. Encoded protein: CASSDSGGSREQFF.